The 28 T cell receptor beta chains in this list originate from one sample, sequenced in a study of cytomegalovirus exposure and HLA in healthy donors. A multiplex PCR was run with 60 Vbeta primers and 13 Jbeta primers. Here immunoSEQ multiplex PCR was the method, and the copy in TCRdb shows in-frame clones only, minus some. The table lists roughly 120,000 clones, roughly three quarters of them singletons. The sample was PBMCs. The receptors derive from a woman aged 25 to 39 in good health and CMV-seronegative.

The gene calls are TRBV5-4 and TRBJ2-5; 8 bases align to TRBD2. Germline trimming cut 2 bases from V and 1 base from J; bases unmatched to any gene: 1. The CDR3 covers 14 residues. Per the germline V gene, CDR1 is SGHNT and CDR2 is YYREEE (reference sequence). The CDR3 spells CASSLTSGQETQYF. CDR3 sequence (DNA): TGTGCCAGCAGCTTAACTAGCGGCCAAGAGACCCAGTACTTC.

The rearrangement uses TRBV11-2 and TRBJ2-3; 10 nucleotides line up with TRBD2. The CDR3 length is 16 residues. Germline V CDR1 and CDR2: SGHAT, FQNNGV. The junction had 4 bases not matched to a gene; V was cut back by 1 base and J by 3 bases. The CDR3 region has the DNA TGTGCCAGCAGCTTAGTGGCTAGCGGGGGAACAGATACGCAGTATTTT. Residues: CASSLVASGGTDTQYF.

The rearrangement joins TRBV18 to TRBJ1-3; D ambiguous. CDR1 and CDR2 (germline): KGHSH, LQKENI. This CDR3 contains 13 residues. Trimming removed 4 bases from V and 4 bases from J, with 8 bases in between. CDR3 nucleotide sequence: TGTGCCAGCTCACAGGGAGCAGGAAACACCATATATTTT. Its translation is CASSQGAGNTIYF. Using reference TRBV18 and TRBJ1-3 for the parts outside the CDR3, the full variable domain is NAGVMQNPRHLVRRRGQEARLRCSPMKGHSHVYWYRQLPEEGLKFMVYLQKENIIDESGMPKERFSAEFPKEGPSILRIQQVVRGDSAAYFCASSQGAGNTIYFGEGSWLTVV.

This chain connects TRBV5-4 to TRBJ1-2; perhaps TRBD1 as D (5 bases). V was shortened by 7 bases and J by 2 bases, with 12 bases between the two germline ends. Germline V lookup: CDR1 SGHNT, CDR2 YYREEE (reference sequence). The CDR3 runs to 13 residues. This CDR3 reads CASRFGANYGYTF. The CDR3, as DNA: TGTGCCAGCCGTTTTGGGGCGAACTATGGCTACACCTTC.

The genes are TRBV6-6 and TRBJ2-7; TRBD2 agrees at 7 bases. The germline V gene has CDR1 MNHNY and CDR2 SVGAGI (reference sequence). After removal of 2 bases from V and 4 bases from J, the junction contained 5 bases not matched to a gene. The CDR3 runs 14 residues. In DNA form, the CDR3 reads TGTGCCAGCAGTTACGAAGCGGGGCAATACGAGCAGTACTTC. Its protein product is CASSYEAGQYEQYF.

The chain's CDR3 is CASSGYAGTEAFF. DNA of the CDR3: TGTGCCAGCAGCGGATACGCAGGCACTGAAGCTTTCTTT. The chain joins TRBV7-3 to TRBJ1-1, with D hard to call. CDR1 and CDR2 (germline): SGHTA, FQGTGA. The CDR3 has 13 residues. Trimming shortened V by 5 bases and J by 4 bases, and 11 bases separated the two germline ends.

CDR3 sequence reads: CASSDQGAVDYGYTF. CDR3 nucleotide sequence: TGTGCCAGCAGTGATCAGGGGGCGGTGGACTATGGCTACACCTTC. The rearrangement joins TRBV2 to TRBJ1-2; the match to TRBD1 covers 8 bases. CDR3 length equals 15 residues. V lost 3 bases to trimming and J lost 3 bases; unmatched junction nucleotides: 6. Per the germline V gene, CDR1 is SNHLY and CDR2 is FYNNEI.

The chain carries TRBV27 and TRBJ1-1; tentatively, D is TRBD1 (6 bases). Germline CDR1 and CDR2: MNHEY and SMNVEV (reference sequence). The CDR3 consists of 16 residues. V lost 2 bases and J lost 1, with 14 bases in between. Written as DNA, the CDR3 is TGTGCCAGCAGTTTACGGCCAGGGGCCTGGAACACTGAAGCTTTCTTT. Encoded protein: CASSLRPGAWNTEAFF.

This clone came up a few times. This chain joins TRBV5-1 and TRBJ2-1; 10 positions agree with TRBD2. J lost 14 bases, V lost 3 bases, and 8 bases had no gene match. The CDR3 consists of 13 residues. Per the germline V gene, CDR1 is SGHRS and CDR2 is YFSETQ. CDR3 sequence: CASSSTTSGREFF. DNA of the CDR3: TGCGCCAGCAGCTCTACGACTAGCGGGCGGGAGTTCTTC.

The sample holds one count of this clone. The chain employs TRBV6-6 and TRBJ2-5, with D perhaps matching TRBD2 (5 bases). V lost 2 bases and J 2 bases, leaving 15 bases between the germline ends. This CDR3 is 16 amino acids long. CDR1 is MNHNY and CDR2 is SVGAGI in the germline V gene (reference sequence). The DNA for the CDR3 is TGTGCCAGCAGTTACGGACTGGTTCCCTCGCAAGAGACCCAGTACTTC. Protein product: CASSYGLVPSQETQYF.

The chain has TRBV7-3 and TRBJ2-1; 7 bases are shared with TRBD2. The ends lost 0 bases at V and 0 bases at J; junction bases unmatched: 2. From germline, CDR1 is SGHTA and CDR2 FQGTGA. The CDR3 has 16 residues. The CDR3 DNA sequence: TGTGCCAGCAGCTTAACGGGCGGGAGCTCCTACAATGAGCAGTTCTTC. Protein: CASSLTGGSSYNEQFF.

V gene TRBV4-1 combines with J gene TRBJ1-4; D is perhaps TRBD1 (6 bases). The CDR3 is 18 residues long. Trimming took off 0 bases at V and 4 bases at J, with 18 bases between the two ends. Germline loops: CDR1 MGHRA, CDR2 YSYEKL. CDR3 in amino acids: CASSQDPLRGALNEKLFF. The DNA of the CDR3 is TGCGCCAGCAGCCAAGATCCTCTGCGGGGGGCCCTTAATGAAAAACTGTTTTTT.

The V call is TRBV5-1, the J call TRBJ1-3; D is undetermined. Germline CDR1 and CDR2: SGHRS and YFSETQ. The CDR3 is made up of 15 amino acids. Trimming pared 0 bases from V and 0 bases from J, leaving 7 bases between. Here the CDR3 DNA reads TGCGCCAGCAGCTTGGGCCACTTCTCTGGAAACACCATATATTTT. This encodes CASSLGHFSGNTIYF.

The chain employs TRBV15 and TRBJ1-2; D might be TRBD1 (5 bases). CDR1 is LNHNV, CDR2 YYDKDF, per germline (reference sequence). Trimming cost V 0 bases and J 7 bases, with 15 bases left between them. The CDR3 is 15 residues long. This CDR3 reads CATSRDGSAGPGYTF. DNA for the CDR3: TGTGCCACCAGCAGAGATGGTTCGGCAGGGCCTGGCTACACCTTC.

This rearrangement joins TRBV5-6 to TRBJ2-3, with 10 bases aligning to TRBD2. Germline V gene data show CDR1 as SGHDT and CDR2 as YYEEEE. This CDR3 has 17 residues. Germline trimming cut 2 bases from V and 2 bases from J; bases unmatched to any gene: 8. The CDR3 coding sequence is TGTGCCAGCAGCTTCCTTCTAGCGGGGGTTTCCACAGATACGCAGTATTTT. This codes for CASSFLLAGVSTDTQYF.

The chain employs TRBV9 and TRBJ1-1; D is uncertain. Germline V gene data show CDR1 as SGDLS and CDR2 as YYNGEE. Trimming shortened V by 0 bases and J by 1 base, and 7 bases separated the two germline ends. The CDR3 length is 14 residues. The CDR3 spells CASSVGPENTEAFF. In nucleotides, the CDR3 is TGTGCCAGCAGCGTAGGGCCAGAGAACACTGAAGCTTTCTTT.

About this clone itself: This sample also contains other DNA sequences that code for the same CDR3. The V call is TRBV14, the J call TRBJ2-3; D perhaps matches TRBD1 (5 bases). The germline V gene has CDR1 SGHDN and CDR2 FVKESK. The ends were cut back, 4 bases at V and 5 bases at J, with 16 bases in the middle. The CDR3 is 15 amino acids. The chain's CDR3 is CASSPLGQVGDTQYF. In nucleotides, the CDR3 is TGTGCCAGCAGCCCCCTGGGGCAGGTTGGAGATACGCAGTATTTT.

As regards this clone: Mismatch with germline at one junction end may stem from a read error. The chain couples TRBV7-9 to TRBJ2-7; 7 bases map to TRBD1. The CDR3 runs 15 residues. CDR1 is SEHNR, CDR2 FQNEAQ, per germline (reference sequence). The CDR3 region is CSSSLIGGIGYEQYF. Here the CDR3 DNA reads TGTTCCAGCAGCTTAATAGGGGGCATCGGGTACGAGCAGTACTTC. Full variable domain (remainder filled in from reference TRBV7-9 and TRBJ2-7): DTGVSQNPRHKITKRGQNVTFRCDPISEHNRLYWYRQTLGQGPEFLTYFQNEAQLEKSRLLSDRFSAERPKGSFSTLEIQRTEQGDSAMYLCSSSLIGGIGYEQYFGPGTRLTVT.

The CDR3 spells CASSAGQQGIYGYTF. CDR3 sequence (DNA): TGTGCCAGCAGTGCGGGACAGCAGGGGATATATGGCTACACCTTC. The J gene is TRBJ1-2, the V gene TRBV2, with 7 bases lining up with TRBD1. Trimming took 4 bases from V and 5 from J; bases not matched to a gene: 10. From germline, CDR1 is SNHLY and CDR2 FYNNEI. CDR3 length: 15 residues.

This clone has only a few counts. J is TRBJ1-1 and V is TRBV5-4; a weak D match, TRBD1 (6 bases). The CDR3 loop spans 12 amino acids. Germline lookup yields CDR1 SGHNT and CDR2 YYREEE (reference sequence). V gave up 9 bases and J gave up 7 bases, with 16 bases separating them. The chain's CDR3 is CATSPGVREAFF. DNA of the CDR3: TGTGCCACTTCCCCAGGGGTGCGTGAAGCTTTCTTT.

This clone was counted at least ten times. CDR3 residues: CASSQDRTSGLEQFF. In DNA, the CDR3 is TGCGCCAGCAGCCAAGACCGGACTAGCGGACTTGAGCAGTTCTTC. This rearrangement joins TRBV4-3 to TRBJ2-1, with 10 positions matching TRBD2. The V gene end was trimmed by 0 bases and the J gene end by 9 bases; junction bases not matched to a gene: 5. The CDR3 loop spans 15 amino acids. Looked up from germline, CDR1 is LGHNA and CDR2 is YSLEER.

The chain carries TRBV18 and TRBJ2-7, with TRBD1 as a possible D gene (6 bases). In germline, CDR1 is KGHSH, CDR2 LQKENI. Deletions cut 3 bases from V and 3 bases from J, with 21 bases between. CDR3 length: 17 amino acids. DNA of the CDR3: TGTGCCAGCTCACCGCGAGGAGACAGGCTTCGATACTACGAGCAGTACTTC. Translation: CASSPRGDRLRYYEQYF.

The chain recombines TRBV10-2 with TRBJ1-1; D possibly corresponds to TRBD1 (6 bases). CDR1 is WSHSY and CDR2 is SAAADI in the germline V gene. CDR3 length equals 14 residues. V was cut by 8 bases and J by 4 bases, with 17 bases left in between. The chain's CDR3 is CASGLSQGSTEAFF. CDR3 sequence (DNA): TGCGCCAGCGGTCTCAGCCAGGGGAGCACTGAAGCTTTCTTT.

CDR3 bases: TGTGCCAGCAGCTTGGACCGGGATACGAGTGGCTACACCTTC. It translates to CASSLDRDTSGYTF. The chain links TRBV5-4 to TRBJ1-2; D not resolved. The CDR3 runs 14 residues. The V and J ends lost 0 bases and 7 bases respectively, with 13 bases between them. From germline, CDR1 is SGHNT and CDR2 YYREEE (reference sequence).

This sequence joins TRBV11-3 and TRBJ2-7, with 9 nucleotides matching TRBD1. Germline CDR1 SGHNT, CDR2 YENEEA. The junction had 22 bases not matched to a gene; V was cut back by 5 bases and J by 5 bases. The CDR3 contains 19 residues. Here the CDR3 reads CASSQGQGSWWGSMNEQYF. The CDR3 DNA reads as TGTGCCAGCAGCCAGGGACAGGGCAGTTGGTGGGGGAGTATGAACGAGCAGTACTTC.

The chain is built from TRBV4-1 and TRBJ1-3; 7 bases are a match to TRBD1. The CDR3 consists of 21 residues. J gave up 2 bases and V 1 base, and 20 bases lay outside the gene matches. Germline values: CDR1 MGHRA, CDR2 YSYEKL. Here the CDR3 DNA reads TGCGCCAGCAGCCAAGCCCCGAGGACAGGCTCTTCGAACCCCACTGGAAACACCATATATTTT. It is translated as CASSQAPRTGSSNPTGNTIYF.

In regard to this clone: The same CDR3 can be traced to other DNA sequences in this sample. The chain employs TRBV10-3 and TRBJ2-7; TRBD1 matches 11 bases. Germline CDR1 and CDR2: ENHRY and SYGVKD. The junction had 3 bases not matched to a gene; V was cut back by 3 bases and J by 5 bases. The CDR3 extends over 14 amino acids. The CDR3 region has the DNA TGTGCCATCAGTGATGGGACAGGGGGGCACGAGCAGTACTTC. It codes for CAISDGTGGHEQYF.

This clone showed up just a few times. This sample includes further DNA sequences coding for the same CDR3. The rearrangement links TRBV7-2 to TRBJ2-1; TRBD2 matches at 10 bases. V shed 1 base, J shed 4 bases, and the junction held 4 bases outside the gene matches. CDR3 length equals 16 residues. Germline values: CDR1 SGHTA, CDR2 FQGNSA. CDR3 nucleotides: TGTGCCAGCAGCTTAGGAGCGGGAGGGCCTTACAATGAGCAGTTCTTC. Translated: CASSLGAGGPYNEQFF.